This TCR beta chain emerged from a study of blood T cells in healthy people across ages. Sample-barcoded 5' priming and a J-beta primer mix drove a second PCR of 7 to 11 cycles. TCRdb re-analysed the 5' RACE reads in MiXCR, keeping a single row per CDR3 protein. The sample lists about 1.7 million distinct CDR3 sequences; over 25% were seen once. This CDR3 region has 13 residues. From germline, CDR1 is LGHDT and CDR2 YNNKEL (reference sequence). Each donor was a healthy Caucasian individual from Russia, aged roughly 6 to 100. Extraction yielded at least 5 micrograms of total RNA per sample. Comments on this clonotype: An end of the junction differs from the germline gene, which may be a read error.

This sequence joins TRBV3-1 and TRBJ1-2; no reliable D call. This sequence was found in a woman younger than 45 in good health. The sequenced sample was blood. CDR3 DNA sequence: TGTGCCTGCAGCCAAGAGTACCAGCGAGGCTACACCTTC. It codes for CACSQEYQRGYTF.